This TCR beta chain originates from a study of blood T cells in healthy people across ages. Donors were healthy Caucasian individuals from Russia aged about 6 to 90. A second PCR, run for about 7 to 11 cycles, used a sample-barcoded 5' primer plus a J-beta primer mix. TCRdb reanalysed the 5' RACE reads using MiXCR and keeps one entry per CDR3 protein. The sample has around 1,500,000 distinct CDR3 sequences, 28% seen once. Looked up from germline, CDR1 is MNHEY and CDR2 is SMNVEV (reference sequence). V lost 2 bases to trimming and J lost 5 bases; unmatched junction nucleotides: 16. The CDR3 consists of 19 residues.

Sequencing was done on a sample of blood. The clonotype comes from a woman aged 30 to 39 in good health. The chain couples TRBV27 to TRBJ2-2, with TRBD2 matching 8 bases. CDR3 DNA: TGTGCCAGCAGTTTAATGCGGGGGGCTGCAAGGAGCTTAACCGGGGAGCTGTTTTTT. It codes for CASSLMRGAARSLTGELFF.